This TCR beta chain was documented in a study of CD8 T cells in Susac syndrome. About the research overall: Susac syndrome patients were untreated, on corticosteroids with some adding intravenous immunoglobulin, or on intravenous immunoglobulin only.

CD8+ and CD4+ T cells from blood underwent TCR beta sequencing, which was carried out in a high-throughput format. An input of about 0.45 to 1 ug of RNA was subjected to reverse transcription using random hexamers. Amplification of TCR beta CDR3 used immunoSEQ multiplex PCR across 54 Vbeta and 13 Jbeta. MiXCR, applied by TCRdb to the immunoSEQ multiplex PCR reads, yields one record per CDR3 protein. The sample holds 110,000 to 150,000 distinct CDR3 sequences, about 94% seen once. The sample taken for sequencing was CD4+ T cells from PBMCs. The sequence came from a human donor with Susac syndrome.

The CDR3 DNA follows: TGCAGTGCTAGCTTAGCGGGAAGGGCCGGGGAGCTGTTTTTT. It yields the protein CSASLAGRAGELFF. The chain has TRBV20-1 and TRBJ2-2; 8 nucleotides match TRBD2. The V and J ends lost 3 bases and 6 bases, in that order; junction bases with no gene match: 6. Germline loops: CDR1 DFQATT, CDR2 SNEGSKA (reference sequence). CDR3 length equals 14 residues.